Below are 32 T cell receptor beta chains sequenced from a single sample in a study of radiotherapy plus CTLA-4 blockade in lung cancer. The table came from immunoSEQ multiplex PCR; TCRdb's copy has only in-frame clones and leaves some out. This table has approximately 90,000 clones, about four fifths appearing once. Sequenced here: peripheral blood, sampled from a patient treated with radiotherapy plus ipilimumab. Receptor source: a human donor with non-small cell lung cancer who had stable disease on radiotherapy plus ipilimumab.

The table lists this clone with a count of one. The rearrangement uses TRBV10-2 and TRBJ1-6; D not resolved. Trimming shortened V by 0 bases and J by 7 bases, and 13 bases separated the two germline ends. Germline V lookup: CDR1 WSHSY, CDR2 SAAADI. This CDR3 is built from 16 residues. CDR3 in amino acids: CASSESAGAINSPLHF. In DNA, the CDR3 is TGCGCCAGCAGTGAGTCGGCCGGAGCTATCAATTCACCCCTCCACTTT.

V usage is TRBV30 and J usage is TRBJ2-3; unclear D gene. This CDR3 is built from 14 residues. V was shortened by 3 bases and J by 4 bases, with 14 bases between the two germline ends. Per germline, CDR1 GTSNPN and CDR2 SVGIG (reference sequence). DNA of the CDR3: TGTGCCTGGAGACCGCAGAACCCCCCAGATACGCAGTATTTT. It specifies CAWRPQNPPDTQYF. Together with reference TRBV30 and TRBJ2-3, the CDR3 gives the full variable domain: SQTIHQWPATLVQPVGSPLSLECTVEGTSNPNLYWYRQAAGRGLQLLFYSVGIGQISSEVPQNLSASRPQDRQFILSSKKLLLSDSGFYLCAWRPQNPPDTQYFGPGTRLTVL.

This clone has a single count. The chain joins TRBV6-4 to TRBJ2-1; either TRBD1 or TRBD2 may supply D (5 bases each). Trimming removed 7 bases from V and 6 bases from J, with 16 bases in between. The CDR3 is 14 residues long. CDR1 is MRHNA and CDR2 is SNTAGT in the germline V gene. The CDR3 spells CASKARGTANEQFF. CDR3 DNA: TGTGCCAGCAAGGCGAGGGGCACGGCCAATGAGCAGTTCTTC.

This chain joins TRBV28 and TRBJ2-2; 9 bases match TRBD1. The CDR3 loop spans 15 amino acids. After removal of 5 bases from V and 6 bases from J, the junction contained 7 bases not matched to a gene. Germline CDR1 reads MDHEN; CDR2 reads SYDVKM. The CDR3 reads CASSPRDRAPGELFF. In nucleotides, the CDR3 is TGTGCCAGCAGTCCCCGGGACAGGGCGCCCGGGGAGCTGTTTTTT.

As regards this clone: The same CDR3 can be traced to other DNA sequences in this sample. V usage is TRBV11-2 and J usage is TRBJ2-5, with D hard to call. V lost 5 bases and J lost 4, with 8 bases in between. There are 12 residues in the CDR3. Germline-derived CDR1 and CDR2 are SGHAT and FQNNGV. The CDR3 here is CASSPPVETQYF. CDR3 DNA: TGTGCCAGCAGCCCCCCCGTAGAGACCCAGTACTTC.

This clone has a handful of counts. This chain joins TRBV18 and TRBJ1-2, with 10 bases identical to TRBD1. CDR1 is KGHSH and CDR2 is LQKENI in the germline V gene. This CDR3 comprises 15 residues. J gave up 7 bases and V 1 base, and 6 bases lay outside the gene matches. This CDR3 reads CASSPLGQGVGGYTF. The CDR3 DNA is TGTGCCAGCTCACCACTCGGACAGGGGGTCGGTGGCTACACCTTC.

The chain uses TRBV5-1 and TRBJ1-4; 9 nucleotides align to TRBD1. Germline-derived CDR1 and CDR2 are SGHRS and YFSETQ. Trimming took 1 base from V and 5 from J; bases not matched to a gene: 3. The CDR3 runs to 15 residues. The CDR3 region is CASSLSGTGNEKLFF. The DNA for the CDR3 is TGCGCCAGCAGCTTGAGTGGGACAGGGAATGAAAAACTGTTTTTT.

The genes are TRBV5-1 and TRBJ2-2; 9 bases fit TRBD2. Germline lookup yields CDR1 SGHRS and CDR2 YFSETQ. With 0 bases clipped from V and 4 bases from J, the junction kept 7 bases outside the gene matches. The CDR3 loop spans 17 amino acids. This CDR3 is CASSLAIAGVRTGELFF. The CDR3 region has the DNA TGCGCCAGCAGCTTGGCAATAGCGGGAGTACGCACCGGGGAGCTGTTTTTT. The full variable domain, in which reference TRBV5-1 and TRBJ2-2 provide the parts outside the CDR3, is KAGVTQTPRYLIKTRGQQVTLSCSPISGHRSVSWYQQTPGQGLQFLFEYFSETQRNKGNFPGRFSGRQFSNSRSEMNVSTLELGDSALYLCASSLAIAGVRTGELFFGEGSRLTVL.

This clone was counted a single time. The J gene is TRBJ2-1, the V gene TRBV6-1; 8 bases are shared with TRBD2. CDR3 length: 14 residues. V lost 4 bases, J lost 7 bases, and 6 bases stayed unmatched. CDR1 is MNHNS, CDR2 SASEGT, per germline. CDR3 protein: CASSGRGGLNEQFF. The DNA of the CDR3 is TGTGCCAGCAGTGGTCGGGGGGGCCTAAATGAGCAGTTCTTC.

This clone was seen only once. The chain links TRBV30 to TRBJ2-1; 12 bases are a match to TRBD1. This CDR3 comprises 14 residues. Germline-derived CDR1 and CDR2 are GTSNPN and SVGIG (reference sequence). Germline trimming cut 3 bases from V and 7 bases from J; bases unmatched to any gene: 4. The CDR3 loop is CAWRGQGAANEQFF. CDR3 DNA sequence: TGTGCCTGGAGGGGACAGGGGGCGGCAAATGAGCAGTTCTTC.

The chain recombines TRBV4-1 with TRBJ2-7; D call uncertain. The CDR3 sequence is 15 residues long. V lost 6 bases and J 0 bases, leaving 15 bases between the germline ends. Looked up from germline, CDR1 is MGHRA and CDR2 is YSYEKL. CDR3 amino acids: CASRLQEPSSYEQYF. The CDR3, as DNA: TGCGCCAGCAGACTTCAGGAACCGAGCTCCTACGAGCAGTACTTC.

The chain employs TRBV27 and TRBJ2-7; the D gene could be TRBD1 or TRBD2 (5 bases each). This CDR3 has 15 residues. Germline V gene lookup returns CDR1 MNHEY and CDR2 SMNVEV (reference sequence). V was clipped by 5 bases and J by 4 bases, with 18 bases between them. The CDR3 spells CASSQTGTSGYEQYF. The CDR3 nucleotides read TGTGCCAGCAGTCAAACCGGGACCTCTGGGTACGAGCAGTACTTC.

The V gene is TRBV29-1, the J gene TRBJ2-5; possible D gene TRBD1, 5 bases. Trimming took 4 bases from V and 3 from J, leaving 6 bases between them. The CDR3 runs to 11 residues. Germline V CDR1 and CDR2: SQVTM, ANQGSEA. CDR3 sequence: CSVAREETQYF. Here the CDR3 DNA reads TGCAGCGTTGCCAGGGAAGAGACCCAGTACTTC.

The V and J genes are TRBV11-2 and TRBJ2-7, with 8 nucleotides matching TRBD2. After removal of 1 base from V and 1 base from J, the junction contained 3 bases not matched to a gene. CDR1 and CDR2 (germline): SGHAT, FQNNGV. This CDR3 is 15 amino acids long. The CDR3 DNA is TGTGCCAGCAGCTTAGGAAGCGGGGGATCCTACGAGCAGTACTTC. It codes for CASSLGSGGSYEQYF.

The chain employs TRBV4-1 and TRBJ1-5; D gene unclear. Germline assignment: CDR1 MGHRA and CDR2 YSYEKL. V gave up 0 bases and J gave up 2 bases, with 17 bases separating them. CDR3 length: 18 residues. CDR3 sequence: CASSQEPWSPTGNQPQHF. DNA of the CDR3: TGCGCCAGCAGCCAAGAGCCCTGGTCCCCAACGGGCAATCAGCCCCAGCATTTT.

The CDR3 loop is CASSPSGSSDTQYF. DNA for the CDR3: TGTGCCAGCAGCCCTAGCGGGAGCTCAGATACGCAGTATTTT. The V and J genes are TRBV7-2 and TRBJ2-3, with 10 bases identical to TRBD2. V lost 5 bases, J lost 4 bases, and 3 bases stayed unmatched. Per the germline V gene, CDR1 is SGHTA and CDR2 is FQGNSA. This CDR3 is built from 14 residues.

The chain recombines TRBV7-6 with TRBJ2-1; perhaps TRBD1 as D (6 bases). Germline CDR1 and CDR2: SGHVS and FNYEAQ. The CDR3 runs 16 residues. V was clipped by 2 bases and J by 4 bases, with 15 bases between them. CDR3 sequence reads: CASSLTGPFVYNEQFF. The CDR3, as DNA: TGTGCCAGCAGCTTAACAGGGCCATTCGTTTACAATGAGCAGTTCTTC.

Remarks on this clone: The junction and the germline gene differ at one end; a read error may be behind it. The V gene is TRBV5-6, the J gene TRBJ2-7; no firm D call. Per germline, CDR1 SGHDT and CDR2 YYEEEE. This CDR3 has 13 residues. In DNA, the CDR3 is TGTGCCAGCAGCTTGGGGACCCGGGCAGAGCGGTACTTC. This sequence encodes CASSLGTRAERYF.

The chain links TRBV29-1 to TRBJ2-7, with 7 positions matching TRBD2. The CDR3 totals 13 residues. Germline CDR1 and CDR2: SQVTM and ANQGSEA. The V and J ends lost 7 bases and 1 base, in that order; junction bases with no gene match: 7. CDR3 loop: CSAGEGSSYEQYF. The CDR3 DNA follows: TGCAGCGCCGGGGAGGGGTCTTCCTACGAGCAGTACTTC.

The chain couples TRBV30 to TRBJ2-3, with a weak D call TRBD2 (5 bases). This CDR3 contains 13 residues. Germline lookup yields CDR1 GTSNPN and CDR2 SVGIG (reference sequence). Between the trimmed V and J ends, which lost 0 bases and 5 bases, there was a span of 9 bases. CDR3 nucleotides: TGTGCCTGGAGTGTACAAAGCGGAGATACGCAGTATTTT. Amino acids: CAWSVQSGDTQYF.

This chain links TRBV28 with TRBJ2-5, with D unresolved. CDR1 MDHEN and CDR2 SYDVKM come from the germline V gene. The CDR3 runs to 15 residues. Trimming removed 4 bases at V and 4 bases at J, with 16 bases between. The chain's CDR3 is CASSSGLLLGETQYF. The CDR3 DNA reads TGTGCCAGCAGTTCCGGGTTACTGCTGGGAGAGACCCAGTACTTC.

CDR3 sequence: CASSLTLASGETQYF. The CDR3 DNA follows: TGCGCCAGCAGCTTGACACTAGCGAGTGGAGAGACCCAGTACTTC. The chain uses TRBV5-1 and TRBJ2-5; TRBD2 aligns across 7 bases. Germline V gives CDR1 SGHRS, CDR2 YFSETQ. The CDR3 covers 15 residues. The V and J ends lost 1 base and 4 bases, in that order; junction bases with no gene match: 7.

The chain joins TRBV5-6 to TRBJ1-2; D is unresolved. The germline V gene has CDR1 SGHDT and CDR2 YYEEEE. This CDR3 is built from 16 residues. Trimming shortened V by 6 bases and J by 1 base, and 19 bases separated the two germline ends. As DNA, the CDR3 is TGTGCCAGCATCAAAACATCGGGCAGGAGTAACTATGGCTACACCTTC. It specifies CASIKTSGRSNYGYTF.

The CDR3 sequence: CASSPGASGVFSSYNEQFF. The CDR3, as DNA: TGTGCCAGCAGCCCCGGGGCTAGCGGGGTCTTTAGCTCCTACAATGAGCAGTTCTTC. The V and J genes are TRBV7-3 and TRBJ2-1; 9 bases align to TRBD2. The CDR3 has 19 amino acids. Germline CDR1 reads SGHTA; CDR2 reads FQGTGA. With 5 bases clipped from V and 0 bases from J, the junction kept 14 bases outside the gene matches.

This clone has just one count. The gene calls are TRBV2 and TRBJ1-4, with D unresolved. This CDR3 comprises 12 residues. V was pared by 4 bases and J by 8 bases, with 8 bases between. Germline values: CDR1 SNHLY, CDR2 FYNNEI. CDR3: CASSVGQEKLFF. The CDR3 DNA sequence: TGTGCCAGCAGTGTGGGTCAGGAAAAACTGTTTTTT.

V and J are TRBV11-2 and TRBJ2-2, with D perhaps matching TRBD1 (7 bases). This CDR3 has 15 amino acids. V was pared by 2 bases and J by 9 bases, with 16 bases between. CDR1 is SGHAT, CDR2 FQNNGV, per germline. The CDR3 here is CASSLKSGGSRELFF. DNA of the CDR3: TGTGCCAGCAGCTTAAAGTCAGGGGGGTCGAGGGAGCTGTTTTTT.

This chain links TRBV10-3 with TRBJ2-3; 10 nucleotides match TRBD2. CDR3 size: 15 residues. Germline values: CDR1 ENHRY, CDR2 SYGVKD. V gave up 8 bases and J gave up 5 bases; unmatched junction bases: 10. This CDR3 is CAIAASGGSIDTQYF. The CDR3 DNA reads as TGTGCCATCGCGGCTAGCGGGGGTTCGATAGATACGCAGTATTTT.

The V gene is TRBV28, the J gene TRBJ2-3; D gene unclear. The germline gives CDR1 MDHEN, CDR2 SYDVKM. The CDR3 runs to 11 residues. V lost 5 bases and J lost 9, with 9 bases in between. CDR3 coding DNA: TGTGCCAGCAGTCAGCCTGGAACGCAGTATTTT. It encodes CASSQPGTQYF.

The chain employs TRBV28 and TRBJ1-6; D is uncertain. The germline CDR1 and CDR2 sequences are MDHEN and SYDVKM. The V end lost 7 bases, the J end lost 6 bases, and 13 bases lay between the germline ends. CDR3 length: 14 residues. In DNA, the CDR3 is TGTGCCAGCATAACGGGCACCTTTAATTCACCCCTCCACTTT. This sequence encodes CASITGTFNSPLHF. Combining the CDR3 with reference TRBV28 and TRBJ1-6 gives the whole variable domain DVKVTQSSRYLVKRTGEKVFLECVQDMDHENMFWYRQDPGLGLRLIYFSYDVKMKEKGDIPEGYSVSREKKERFSLILESASTNQTSMYLCASITGTFNSPLHFGNGTRLTVT.

The chain couples TRBV28 to TRBJ1-1; 7 positions match TRBD1. Germline V CDR1 and CDR2: MDHEN, SYDVKM. The CDR3 sequence is 12 residues long. V dropped 6 bases and J dropped 5; count of bases not matched to a gene: 3. The CDR3 DNA is TGTGCCAGCAGGACAGGGCCAACTGAAGCTTTCTTT. This encodes CASRTGPTEAFF.

This clone was seen a single time. The chain carries TRBV4-1 and TRBJ1-1; TRBD1 matches at 8 bases. Germline loops: CDR1 MGHRA, CDR2 YSYEKL. V gave up 0 bases and J gave up 0 bases; unmatched junction bases: 12. The CDR3 extends over 19 amino acids. CDR3 loop: CASSQDPAGGALMNTEAFF. The DNA for the CDR3 is TGCGCCAGCAGCCAAGACCCGGCAGGGGGCGCATTGATGAACACTGAAGCTTTCTTT.

This clone is medium-sized (0.01 to 0.1%) in the sample. The rearrangement uses TRBV5-1 and TRBJ1-6, with 8 bases aligning to TRBD1. This CDR3 contains 15 residues. From germline, CDR1 is SGHRS and CDR2 YFSETQ. With V trimmed by 4 bases and J by 10 bases, 10 bases remained unmatched. The CDR3 nucleotides are TGCGCCAGCAGCCCGGAGGGCAGGGGGCACTCACCCCTCCACTTT. It yields the protein CASSPEGRGHSPLHF.